This T cell receptor (beta chain) comes out of a study of blood T cell repertoires in COVID-19. Study-wide context: From T cells, B-cell-depleted T cells, or PBMCs came the material, which was cDNA or gDNA.

Germline lookup yields CDR1 MDHEN and CDR2 SYDVKM. The V end lost 5 bases, the J end lost 2 bases, and 13 bases lay between the germline ends. CDR3 length: 16 amino acids. Participants spanned ages about 18 to 90 years and resided in roughly 22 US areas. Clones were sequenced by immunoSEQ multiplex PCR, and TCRdb holds only the in-frame ones, with some missing. The sample lists about 260,000 clones, more than 70% occurring once. This TCR was recovered from a woman in her fifties or sixties who had recovered from COVID-19. Sequencing used PBMCs or T cells enriched from blood (not recorded which). The V gene is TRBV28, the J gene TRBJ2-6; D is perhaps TRBD1 (5 bases). For the CDR3, the DNA is TGTGCCAGCAGTGGGGCAGGGCTTGCTGGGGCCAACGTCCTGACTTTC. Translation: CASSGAGLAGANVLTF.